The present T cell receptor beta chain was sequenced within a study of T cell responses to AZD1222 COVID-19 vaccine. This clone was recorded many times. Using immunoSEQ multiplex PCR, the repertoire was profiled, and TCRdb retains in-frame clones only, with some absent. The table includes roughly 100,000 clones, less than 95% detected once. The receptor was isolated from an adult in good health. Material: peripheral blood, obtained on day 0 of AZD1222 vaccination.

The DNA for the CDR3 is TGTGCCAGTACCACCGTCCGCCTAGCGGGGGGGCAGAGGGTCACCGGGGAGCTGTTTTTT. Amino acid sequence: CASTTVRLAGGQRVTGELFF. This rearrangement joins TRBV19 to TRBJ2-2; 12 bases map to TRBD2. The CDR3 contains 20 residues. From germline, CDR1 is LNHDA and CDR2 SQIVND (reference sequence). With V trimmed by 7 bases and J by 4 bases, 19 bases remained unmatched.